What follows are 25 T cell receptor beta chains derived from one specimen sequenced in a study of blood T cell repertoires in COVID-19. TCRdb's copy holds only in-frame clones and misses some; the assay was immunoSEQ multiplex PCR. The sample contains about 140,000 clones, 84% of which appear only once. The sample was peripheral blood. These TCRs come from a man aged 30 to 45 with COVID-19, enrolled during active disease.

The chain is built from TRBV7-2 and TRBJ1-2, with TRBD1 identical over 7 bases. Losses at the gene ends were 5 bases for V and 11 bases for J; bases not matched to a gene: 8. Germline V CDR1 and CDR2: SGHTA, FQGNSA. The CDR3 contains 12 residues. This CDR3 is CASSDRVGGYTF. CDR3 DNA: TGTGCCAGCAGCGACAGGGTTGGAGGATACACCTTC.

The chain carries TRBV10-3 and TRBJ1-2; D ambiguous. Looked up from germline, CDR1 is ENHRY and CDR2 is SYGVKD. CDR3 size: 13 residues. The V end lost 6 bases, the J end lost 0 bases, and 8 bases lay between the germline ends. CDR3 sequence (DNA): TGTGCCATCAGCCTGGAGGCTAACTATGGCTACACCTTC. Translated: CAISLEANYGYTF.

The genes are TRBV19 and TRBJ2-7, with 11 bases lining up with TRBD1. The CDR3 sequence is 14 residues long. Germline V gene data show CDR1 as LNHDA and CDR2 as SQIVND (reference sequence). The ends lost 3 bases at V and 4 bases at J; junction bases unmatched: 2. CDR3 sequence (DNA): TGTGCCAGTAGTATGAGGGACAGGGGGTACGAGCAGTACTTC. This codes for CASSMRDRGYEQYF.

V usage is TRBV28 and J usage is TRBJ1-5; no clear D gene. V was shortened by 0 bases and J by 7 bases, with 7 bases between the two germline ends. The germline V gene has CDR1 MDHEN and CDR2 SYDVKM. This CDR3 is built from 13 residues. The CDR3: CASSLWSYQPQHF. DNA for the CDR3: TGTGCCAGCAGTTTATGGAGTTACCAGCCCCAGCATTTT.

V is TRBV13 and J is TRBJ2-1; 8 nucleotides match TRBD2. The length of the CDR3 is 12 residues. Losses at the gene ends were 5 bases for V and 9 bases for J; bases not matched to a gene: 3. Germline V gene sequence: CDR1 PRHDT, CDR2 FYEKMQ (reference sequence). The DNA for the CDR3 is TGTGCCAGCAGCGTTACTAGCGGTGAGCAGTTCTTC. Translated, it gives CASSVTSGEQFF.

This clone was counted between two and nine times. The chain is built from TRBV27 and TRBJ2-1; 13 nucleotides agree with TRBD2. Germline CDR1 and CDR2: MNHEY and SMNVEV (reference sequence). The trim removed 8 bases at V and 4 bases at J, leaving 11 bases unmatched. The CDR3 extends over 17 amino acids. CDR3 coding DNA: TGTGCCAGCCGCCTCGGACTAGCGGGAGCAGCGTACAATGAGCAGTTCTTC. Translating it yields CASRLGLAGAAYNEQFF.

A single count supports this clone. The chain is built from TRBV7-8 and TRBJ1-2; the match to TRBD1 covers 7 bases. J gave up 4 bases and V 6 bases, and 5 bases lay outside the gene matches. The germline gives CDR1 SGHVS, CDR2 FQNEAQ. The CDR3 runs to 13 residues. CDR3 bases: TGTGCCAGCAGTTCCGGACAGGTCTATGGCTACACCTTC. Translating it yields CASSSGQVYGYTF.

The CDR3 nucleotides read TGTGCCAGCAGCGCCAGCCAGGGTTCCTACGAGCAGTACTTC. As protein: CASSASQGSYEQYF. The chain is built from TRBV7-6 and TRBJ2-7; tentative D call: TRBD1 (5 bases). CDR3 length equals 14 residues. The germline gives CDR1 SGHVS, CDR2 FNYEAQ. V shed 5 bases and J shed 1 base, with 12 bases lying between them. The variable domain in full, with the rest retrieved from reference TRBV7-6 and TRBJ2-7, is GAGVSQSPRYKVTKRGQDVALRCDPISGHVSLYWYRQALGQGPEFLTYFNYEAQQDKSGLPNDRFSAERPEGSISTLTIQRTEQRDSAMYRCASSASQGSYEQYFGPGTRLTVT.

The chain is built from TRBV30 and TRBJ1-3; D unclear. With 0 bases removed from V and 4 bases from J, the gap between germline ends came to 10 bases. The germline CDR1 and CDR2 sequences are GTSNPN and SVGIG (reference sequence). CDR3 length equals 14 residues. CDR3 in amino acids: CAWSVGTVGNTIYF. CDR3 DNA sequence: TGTGCCTGGAGTGTAGGTACAGTCGGAAACACCATATATTTT.

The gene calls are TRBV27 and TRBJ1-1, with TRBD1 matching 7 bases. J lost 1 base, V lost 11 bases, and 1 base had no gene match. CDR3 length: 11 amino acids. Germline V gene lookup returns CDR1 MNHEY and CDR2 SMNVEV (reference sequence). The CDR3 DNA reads TGTGCCTCAGGGGGGAACACTGAAGCTTTCTTT. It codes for CASGGNTEAFF.

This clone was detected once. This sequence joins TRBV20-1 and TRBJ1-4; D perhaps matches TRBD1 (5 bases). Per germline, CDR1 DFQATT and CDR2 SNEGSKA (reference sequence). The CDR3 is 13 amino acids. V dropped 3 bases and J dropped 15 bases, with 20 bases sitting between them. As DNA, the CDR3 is TGCAGTGCTAGTTCAGCAGGGAAGGGCGAGTTGTTTTTT. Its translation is CSASSAGKGELFF.

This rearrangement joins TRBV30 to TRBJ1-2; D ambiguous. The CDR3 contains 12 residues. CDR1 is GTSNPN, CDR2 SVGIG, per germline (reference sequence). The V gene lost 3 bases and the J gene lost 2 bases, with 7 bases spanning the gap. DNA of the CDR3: TGTGCCTGGAGCCCCGCGAACTATGGCTACACCTTC. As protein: CAWSPANYGYTF.

CDR3 bases: TGTGCCAGCCAACTCCCAGGGGTCGGCACTGAAGCTTTCTTT. It yields the protein CASQLPGVGTEAFF. The rearrangement links TRBV11-2 to TRBJ1-1, with TRBD1 as a possible D gene (6 bases). This CDR3 is built from 14 residues. Trimming took off 8 bases at V and 4 bases at J, with 17 bases between the two ends. Germline V gene sequence: CDR1 SGHAT, CDR2 FQNNGV.

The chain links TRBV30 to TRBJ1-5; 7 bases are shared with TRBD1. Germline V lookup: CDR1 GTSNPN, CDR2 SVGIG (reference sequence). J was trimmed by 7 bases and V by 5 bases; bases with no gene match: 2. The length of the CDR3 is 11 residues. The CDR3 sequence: CAWGDSQPQHF. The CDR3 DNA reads TGTGCCTGGGGGGACAGCCAGCCCCAGCATTTT.

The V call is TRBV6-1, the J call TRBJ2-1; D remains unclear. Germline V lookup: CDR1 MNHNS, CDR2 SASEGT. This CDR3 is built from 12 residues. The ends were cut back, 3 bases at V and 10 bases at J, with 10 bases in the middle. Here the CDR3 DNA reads TGTGCCAGCAGTGAGGTCCTGGCCGAGCAGTTCTTC. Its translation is CASSEVLAEQFF.

The CDR3 here is CASSRSNWETQYF. CDR3 DNA: TGTGCCAGCAGCAGATCCAACTGGGAGACCCAGTACTTC. V is TRBV3-1 (or the pseudogene TRBV3-2) and J is TRBJ2-5; D not resolved. Germline V gives CDR1 LGHDT, CDR2 YNNKEL (reference sequence). The CDR3 has 13 residues. V was trimmed by 5 bases and J by 5 bases, leaving 12 bases between them.

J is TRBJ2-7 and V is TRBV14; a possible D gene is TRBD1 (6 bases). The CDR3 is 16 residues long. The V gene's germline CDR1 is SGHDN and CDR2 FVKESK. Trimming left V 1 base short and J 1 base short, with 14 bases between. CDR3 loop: CASSQGPAQGSYEQYF. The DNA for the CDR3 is TGTGCCAGCAGCCAAGGTCCGGCGCAGGGGTCCTACGAGCAGTACTTC.

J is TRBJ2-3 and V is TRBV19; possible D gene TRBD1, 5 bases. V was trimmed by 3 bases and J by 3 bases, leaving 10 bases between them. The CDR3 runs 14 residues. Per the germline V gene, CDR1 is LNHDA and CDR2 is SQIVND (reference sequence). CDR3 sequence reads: CASSISQGTDTQYF. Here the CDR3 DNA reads TGTGCCAGTAGTATTAGCCAGGGTACAGATACGCAGTATTTT.

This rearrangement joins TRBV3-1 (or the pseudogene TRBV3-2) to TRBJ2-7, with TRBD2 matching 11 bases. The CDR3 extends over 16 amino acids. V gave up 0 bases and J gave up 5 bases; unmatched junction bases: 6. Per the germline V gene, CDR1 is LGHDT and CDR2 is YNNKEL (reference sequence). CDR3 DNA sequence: TGTGCCAGCAGCCAAGAACGGGGACTAGCGGAAGACGAGCAGTACTTC. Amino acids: CASSQERGLAEDEQYF.

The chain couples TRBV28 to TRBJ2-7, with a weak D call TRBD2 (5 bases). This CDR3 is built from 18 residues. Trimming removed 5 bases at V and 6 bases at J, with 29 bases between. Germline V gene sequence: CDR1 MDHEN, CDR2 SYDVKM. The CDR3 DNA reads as TGTGCCAGCAGTCTCGGGCCGTGGCTCCAGCGGAGTTTGGGCGAGCAGTACTTC. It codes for CASSLGPWLQRSLGEQYF. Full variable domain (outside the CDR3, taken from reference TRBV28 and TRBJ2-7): DVKVTQSSRYLVKRTGEKVFLECVQDMDHENMFWYRQDPGLGLRLIYFSYDVKMKEKGDIPEGYSVSREKKERFSLILESASTNQTSMYLCASSLGPWLQRSLGEQYFGPGTRLTVT.

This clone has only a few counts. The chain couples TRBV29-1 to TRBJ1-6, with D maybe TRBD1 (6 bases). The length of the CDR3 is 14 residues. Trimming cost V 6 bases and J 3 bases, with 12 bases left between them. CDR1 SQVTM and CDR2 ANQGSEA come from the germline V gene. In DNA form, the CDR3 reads TGCAGCGTCCGAGGGGGGGACTATAATTCACCCCTCCACTTT. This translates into CSVRGGDYNSPLHF.

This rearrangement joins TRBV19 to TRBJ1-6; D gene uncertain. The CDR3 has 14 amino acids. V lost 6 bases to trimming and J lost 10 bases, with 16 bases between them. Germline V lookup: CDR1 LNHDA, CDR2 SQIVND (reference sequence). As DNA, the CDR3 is TGTGCCAGTAGGCGGGCCCCCGCGGGCTCACCCCTCCACTTT. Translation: CASRRAPAGSPLHF.

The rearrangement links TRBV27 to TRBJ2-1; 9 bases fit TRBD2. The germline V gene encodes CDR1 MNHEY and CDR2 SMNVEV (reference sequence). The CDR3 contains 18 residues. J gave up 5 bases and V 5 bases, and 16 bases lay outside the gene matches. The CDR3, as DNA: TGTGCCAGCAGTAATAGGCGGCTGACTAGCGGTAATCACAATGAGCAGTTCTTC. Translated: CASSNRRLTSGNHNEQFF.

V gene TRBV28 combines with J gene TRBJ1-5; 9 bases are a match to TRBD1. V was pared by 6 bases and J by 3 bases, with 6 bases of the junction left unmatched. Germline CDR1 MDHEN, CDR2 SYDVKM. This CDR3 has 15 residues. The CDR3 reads CASRPYRGPNQPQHF. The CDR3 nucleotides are TGTGCCAGCAGACCCTACAGGGGGCCCAATCAGCCCCAGCATTTT.

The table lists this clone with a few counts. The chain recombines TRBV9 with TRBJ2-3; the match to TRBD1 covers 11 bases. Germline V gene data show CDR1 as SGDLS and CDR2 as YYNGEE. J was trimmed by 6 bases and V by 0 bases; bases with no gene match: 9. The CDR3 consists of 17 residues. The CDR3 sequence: CASSVARTGGATDTQYF. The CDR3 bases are TGTGCCAGCAGCGTAGCGCGGACAGGGGGCGCAACGGATACGCAGTATTTT.